The text below deals with one TCR beta chain. The CDR3 is 13 residues long. Germline V gene data show CDR1 as ENHRY and CDR2 as SYGVKD. J lost 6 bases, V lost 4 bases, and 6 bases had no gene match. PCR primers comprised 60 Vbeta and 13 Jbeta primers. This table comes from immunoSEQ multiplex PCR, and its TCRdb copy is limited to in-frame clones, with some not included. Of roughly 57,000 clones in the sample, around 80% were seen once. The source of the sample is a study of cytomegalovirus exposure and HLA in healthy donors. The source material was PBMCs. The receptor comes from a man aged 45-65 years in good health and CMV-seronegative. This chain links TRBV10-3 with TRBJ2-7; 7 nucleotides align to TRBD1. This chain's CDR3 is CAISVTGVGEQYF. CDR3 nucleotide sequence: TGTGCCATCAGTGTTACAGGGGTCGGCGAGCAGTACTTC.